This T cell receptor (beta chain) was obtained from a study of T cell changes during pregnancy in multiple sclerosis. Germline V gene sequence: CDR1 KGHSH, CDR2 LQKENI. The V gene lost 4 bases and the J gene lost 6 bases, with 16 bases spanning the gap. This CDR3 has 15 residues. Data came from immunoSEQ multiplex PCR; TCRdb stores just in-frame clones and leaves some out. Altogether 35,000 to 40,000 clones are present, roughly 94% being singletons, with the ten largest covering 0.7% to 1%. Here the sequenced sample was CD4+ T cells from peripheral blood mononuclear cells, taken in the third trimester of pregnancy. This TCR derives from a female donor with multiple sclerosis, enrolled in a pregnancy study. The V gene is TRBV18, the J gene TRBJ2-1; TRBD1 is a possible D gene (6 bases). The CDR3 sequence is CASSQQGPPSNEQFF. CDR3 DNA: TGTGCCAGCTCACAACAGGGTCCCCCTTCCAATGAGCAGTTCTTC.